This TCR beta chain came from a study of T cell changes during pregnancy in multiple sclerosis. Trimming left V 4 bases short and J 1 base short, with 21 bases between. In germline, CDR1 is SGHDT, CDR2 YYEEEE. The CDR3 contains 17 residues. TCRdb's table, derived via immunoSEQ multiplex PCR, lists solely in-frame clones and lacks some. The data show roughly 40,000 clones, roughly 90% seen once. This chain uses TRBV5-6 with TRBJ2-7; D is uncertain. This receptor was identified in a female donor with multiple sclerosis, enrolled in a pregnancy study. The starting material was CD8+ T cells from peripheral blood mononuclear cells, obtained in the first trimester of pregnancy. DNA of the CDR3: TGTGCCAGCAGCCTCGCCCACGGGTGGGTACTATCCTACGAGCAGTACTTC. Encoded protein: CASSLAHGWVLSYEQYF.